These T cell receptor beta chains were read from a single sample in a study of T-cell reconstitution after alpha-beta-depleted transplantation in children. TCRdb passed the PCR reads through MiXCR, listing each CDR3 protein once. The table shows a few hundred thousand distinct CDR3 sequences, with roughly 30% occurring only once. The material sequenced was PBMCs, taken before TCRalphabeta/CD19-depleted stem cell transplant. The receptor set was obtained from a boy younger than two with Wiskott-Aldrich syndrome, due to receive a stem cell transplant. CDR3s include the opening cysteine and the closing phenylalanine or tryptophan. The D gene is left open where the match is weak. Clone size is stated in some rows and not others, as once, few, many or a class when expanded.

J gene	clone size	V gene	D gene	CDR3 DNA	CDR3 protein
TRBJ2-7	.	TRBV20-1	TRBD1	TGCAGTGCCCAACTGGGGACAGGGGTCCGCAGCGAGCAGTACTTC	CSAQLGTGVRSEQYF
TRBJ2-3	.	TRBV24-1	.	TGTGCCACCAGTGATGGGACCACCTATACGCAGTATTTT	CATSDGTTYTQYF
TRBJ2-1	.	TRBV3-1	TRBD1	TGTGCCAGCAGCCAAGTTCTCCTTGGACAGGGTGGGAATGAGCAGTTCTTC	CASSQVLLGQGGNEQFF
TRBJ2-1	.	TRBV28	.	TGTGCCAGCAGTCCTCTACCCCCTAGCTACAATGAGCAGTTCTTC	CASSPLPPSYNEQFF
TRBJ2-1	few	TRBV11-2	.	TGTGCCAGCAGCTTAGATGTAGGACTGGGGTCGAATGAGCAGTTCTTC	CASSLDVGLGSNEQFF
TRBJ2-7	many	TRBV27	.	TGTGCCAGCAGTTTATCCGGAGTCTCCTACGAGCAGTACTTC	CASSLSGVSYEQYF
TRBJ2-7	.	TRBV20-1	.	TGCAGTGCTAGTTTGTCGGGGAGGTTCGACGAGCAGTACTTC	CSASLSGRFDEQYF
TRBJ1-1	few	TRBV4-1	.	TGCGCCAGTCTACCGAGGGTCGGAACTGAAGCTTTCTTT	CASLPRVGTEAFF
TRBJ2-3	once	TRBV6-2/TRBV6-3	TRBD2	TGTGCCAGCAGCCCCGGTACACTAGCGATCAGCACAGATACGCAGTATTTT	CASSPGTLAISTDTQYF
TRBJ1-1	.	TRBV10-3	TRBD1	TGTGCCATAAGGGACAGCCTATCTAATATGAACACTGAAGCTTTCTTT	CAIRDSLSNMNTEAFF
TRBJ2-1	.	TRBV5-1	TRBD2	TGCGCCAGCAGCTTGGAAGCGGGAGGGATCAATGAGCAGTTCTTC	CASSLEAGGINEQFF
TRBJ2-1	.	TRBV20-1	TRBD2	TGCAGTGCTAGCCGAAGAGCGGGAGGGCCCTACAATGAGCAGTTCTTC	CSASRRAGGPYNEQFF
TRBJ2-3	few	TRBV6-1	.	TGTGCCAGCAGTGATTCAGGGGGAGGGCCCACAGATACGCAGTATTTT	CASSDSGGGPTDTQYF
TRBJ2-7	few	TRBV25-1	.	TGTGCCAGCAGTGCGGGATCGGGCTCCTACGAGCAGTACTTC	CASSAGSGSYEQYF
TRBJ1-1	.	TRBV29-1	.	TGCAGCGTTAACAGGGATCTGAACACTGAAGCTTTCTTT	CSVNRDLNTEAFF
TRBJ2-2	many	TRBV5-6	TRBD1	TGTGCCAGCAGCCAGGGGACAGGGGCGAACACCGGGGAGCTGTTTTTT	CASSQGTGANTGELFF
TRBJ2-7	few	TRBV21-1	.	TGTGCCAGCAGCAAAGAAGTTAAGGGTGGCGAGCAGTACTTC	CASSKEVKGGEQYF
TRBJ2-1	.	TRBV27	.	TGTGCCAGCAGGGGGGTTGGCAATGAGCAGTTCTTC	CASRGVGNEQFF
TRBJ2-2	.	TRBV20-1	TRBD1	TGCAGTGCCTCGGACAGGCGGAACACCGGGGAGCTGTTTTTT	CSASDRRNTGELFF
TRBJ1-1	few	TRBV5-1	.	TGCGCCAGCAGCTTGGACGGGGATTTCATTCGGCAAGCTTTCTTT	CASSLDGDFIRQAFF
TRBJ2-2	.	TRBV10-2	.	TGCGCCAGCAGTGATATGAGGGGGGCAGAAGGTTTCACCGGGGAGCTGTTTTTT	CASSDMRGAEGFTGELFF
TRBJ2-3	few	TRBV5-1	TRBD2	TGCGCCAGCAGCTTGCCGGTACTAGCGGGAGGGCCGACAGATACGCAGTATTTT	CASSLPVLAGGPTDTQYF
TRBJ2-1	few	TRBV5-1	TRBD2	TGCGCCAGCAGCCCTGGACTAGCGGGTCCTCGAGATGAGCAGTTCTTC	CASSPGLAGPRDEQFF